This T cell receptor (beta chain) was recovered during a study of identical twins. Whole-study findings and limits: The degree of excess twin sharing was weaker in beta out-of-frame sequences. The presence of invariant MAIT and iNKT cells could partly confound analyses of zero-insertion sequences.

Looked up from germline, CDR1 is DFQATT and CDR2 is SNEGSKA (reference sequence). The CDR3 has 14 residues. Trimming left V 8 bases short and J 3 bases short, with 18 bases between. This clonotype was found many times. Its target is not known. With no exceptions, donors were healthy Caucasians. Unique molecular identifiers were present on the cDNA, and a universal primer site came from template switching. MiXCR was run by TCRdb on the 5' RACE reads, yielding one entry per CDR3 protein. Here the sample spans approximately 670,000 distinct CDR3 sequences, over 5% being singletons. The source material was naive T cells sorted from blood. The receptor was derived from a man aged 18 to 29 in good health. The gene calls are TRBV20-1 and TRBJ2-3; TRBD2 might be the D (6 bases). The chain's CDR3 is CSPNRDSETDTQYF. Here the CDR3 DNA reads TGCAGTCCGAACCGGGACTCCGAGACAGATACGCAGTATTTT.